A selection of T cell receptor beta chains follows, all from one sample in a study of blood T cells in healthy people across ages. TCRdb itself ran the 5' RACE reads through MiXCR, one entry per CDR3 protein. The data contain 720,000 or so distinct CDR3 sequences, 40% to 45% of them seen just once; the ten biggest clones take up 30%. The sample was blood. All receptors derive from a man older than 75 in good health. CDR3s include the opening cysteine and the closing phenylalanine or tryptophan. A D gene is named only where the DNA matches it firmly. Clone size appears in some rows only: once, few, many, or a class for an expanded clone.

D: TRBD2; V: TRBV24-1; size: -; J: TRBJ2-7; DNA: TGTGCCACCAGTGATTCACTAGCGATGAGCTCCTACAATGACCAGTACTTC; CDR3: CATSDSLAMSSYNDQYF
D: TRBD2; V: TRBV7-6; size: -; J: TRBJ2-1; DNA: TGTGCCAGCGGGGAGGGGAGGAGAGGTTCGTGTGAGCAGTTCTTC; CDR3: CASGEGRRGSCEQFF
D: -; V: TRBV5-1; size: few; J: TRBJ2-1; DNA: TGCGCCAGCAGCTCTGAGCGGAACAATGAGCAGTTCTTC; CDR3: CASSSERNNEQFF
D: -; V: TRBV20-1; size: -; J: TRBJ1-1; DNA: TGCAGTGCCACAATATCCTACGGGGACCTGAACACTGAAGCTTTCTTT; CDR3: CSATISYGDLNTEAFF
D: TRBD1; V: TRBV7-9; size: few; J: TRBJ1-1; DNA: TGTGCCAGCAACGAACAGGGGGCGACGAACACTGAAGCTTTCTTT; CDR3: CASNEQGATNTEAFF
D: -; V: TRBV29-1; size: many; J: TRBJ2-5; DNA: TGCAGCCTCACGACTGGAGAAGAGACCCAGTACTTC; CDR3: CSLTTGEETQYF
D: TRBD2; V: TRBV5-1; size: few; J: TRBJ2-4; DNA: TGCGCCAGCAGCGTGACTAGCGGGATCACTAGTGAGCAGTACTTC; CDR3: CASSVTSGITSEQYF
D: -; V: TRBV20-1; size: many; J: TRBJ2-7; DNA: TGCAGTGCTAGAGAAACCTACGAGCAGTACTTC; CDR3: CSARETYEQYF
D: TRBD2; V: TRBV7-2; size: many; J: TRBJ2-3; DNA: TGTGCCAGCAGGATAGCGGGAGCAGGTGATACGCAGTATTTT; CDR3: CASRIAGAGDTQYF
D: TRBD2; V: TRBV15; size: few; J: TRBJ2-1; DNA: TGTGCCACCAGCAGAGTAGGAGTAGCGGGAGTGGGGGACAATGAGCAGTTCTTC; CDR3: CATSRVGVAGVGDNEQFF
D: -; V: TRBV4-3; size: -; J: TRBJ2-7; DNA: TGCGCCAGCAGCCAAGAGACAGTTGTCTACGAGCAGTACTTC; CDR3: CASSQETVVYEQYF
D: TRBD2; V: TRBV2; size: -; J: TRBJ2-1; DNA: TGTGCCAGCCTCCCGGGCGCAAAAGGACTAGCGGGAGTCACCTACAATGAGCAGTTCTTC; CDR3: CASLPGAKGLAGVTYNEQFF
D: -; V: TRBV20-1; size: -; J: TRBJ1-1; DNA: TGCAGTGCTAAGGAGGGGGTTGGGGGCACTGAAGCTTTCTTT; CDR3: CSAKEGVGGTEAFF
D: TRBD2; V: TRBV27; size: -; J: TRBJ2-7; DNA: TGTGCCAGCAGCCTAGCGGGAGCTAACTACGAGCAGTACTTC; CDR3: CASSLAGANYEQYF
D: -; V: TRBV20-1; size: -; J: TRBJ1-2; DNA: TGCAGTGCTCGATTCAGGGACCCCTATGGCTACACCTTC; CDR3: CSARFRDPYGYTF
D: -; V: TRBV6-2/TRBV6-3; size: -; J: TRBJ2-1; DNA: TGTGCCAGCAGTTTGGAGACCCAGTTCTTC; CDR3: CASSLETQFF
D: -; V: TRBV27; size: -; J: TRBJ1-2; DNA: TGTGCCAGCAGTTACCAGTTCAACTATGGCTACACCTTC; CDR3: CASSYQFNYGYTF